This paragraph reports one TCR beta chain. These data come from a study of T cells of healthy individuals. TCRdb fed the 5' RACE reads into MiXCR, producing one record per CDR3 protein. The sample consists of 60,000 to 80,000 distinct CDR3 sequences, about a sixth of them appearing once. The V end was cut by 1 base, the J end by 6 bases, with 16 bases between. The CDR3 length is 16 residues. Germline V gene lookup returns CDR1 MGHRA and CDR2 YSYEKL. The chain combines TRBV4-1 with TRBJ2-1; no clear D gene. This sequence originates from a human donor in good health. The CDR3: CASSQGPSLDGNEQFF. The CDR3 nucleotides read TGCGCCAGCAGCCAAGGTCCCTCCCTAGACGGCAATGAGCAGTTCTTC.